Listed below are T cell receptor beta chains from one sample, sequenced in a study of T-cell memory formation after mild COVID-19. TCRdb independently ran MiXCR on the 5' RACE reads; one entry per CDR3 protein. The repertoire holds approximately 210,000 distinct CDR3 sequences, with about a sixth as singletons. The sample comprised PBMCs or a T cell subset sorted from them (not recorded which). All receptors come from an adult woman who had mild COVID-19 (a few samples of this study predate the infection). Cell type and time point are not known. Both conserved end residues are part of each CDR3. Fields, in order: V gene, D gene, J gene, clone size, CDR3 protein, CDR3 DNA. The D gene is left open where the match is weak. Clone size is stated in some rows and not others, as once, few, many or a class when expanded.

v_call: TRBV12-3/TRBV12-4; d_call: NA; j_call: TRBJ1-3; clone_size: NA; cdr3_aa: CASRDSSSGNTIYF; cdr3_nt: TGTGCCAGCCGGGACTCAAGCTCTGGAAACACCATATATTTT
v_call: TRBV20-1; d_call: TRBD1; j_call: TRBJ2-3; clone_size: NA; cdr3_aa: CSARIEQGVSTDTQYF; cdr3_nt: TGCAGTGCTAGAATAGAACAGGGGGTTAGCACAGATACGCAGTATTTT
v_call: TRBV7-2; d_call: NA; j_call: TRBJ1-2; clone_size: NA; cdr3_aa: CASRTPNNYGYTF; cdr3_nt: TGTGCCAGCAGGACTCCCAATAACTATGGCTACACCTTC
v_call: TRBV6-6; d_call: NA; j_call: TRBJ2-2; clone_size: NA; cdr3_aa: CASSLESSRSGELFF; cdr3_nt: TGTGCCAGCAGTCTAGAGAGTTCTCGGTCGGGGGAGCTGTTTTTT
v_call: TRBV24-1; d_call: NA; j_call: TRBJ2-7; clone_size: few; cdr3_aa: CATSGGTRNSEQYF; cdr3_nt: TGTGCCACCAGTGGCGGCACCCGAAACAGCGAGCAGTACTTC
v_call: TRBV4-3; d_call: NA; j_call: TRBJ2-1; clone_size: NA; cdr3_aa: CASSQDGQRYNEQFF; cdr3_nt: TGCGCCAGCAGCCAAGATGGGCAGCGTTACAATGAGCAGTTCTTC
v_call: TRBV21-1; d_call: NA; j_call: TRBJ1-3; clone_size: few; cdr3_aa: CASSNKRLSSGNTIYF; cdr3_nt: TGTGCCAGCAGCAACAAAAGACTAAGCTCTGGAAACACCATATATTTT
v_call: TRBV7-2; d_call: NA; j_call: TRBJ2-5; clone_size: NA; cdr3_aa: CASSRVGTPSNLPETQYF; cdr3_nt: TGTGCCAGCAGCAGGGTCGGGACACCCTCCAATCTTCCAGAGACCCAGTACTTC
v_call: TRBV11-2; d_call: NA; j_call: TRBJ2-1; clone_size: few; cdr3_aa: CASSLESGGRSEQFF; cdr3_nt: TGTGCCAGCAGCTTAGAATCGGGTGGAAGGAGTGAGCAGTTCTTC
v_call: TRBV20-1; d_call: NA; j_call: TRBJ2-2; clone_size: NA; cdr3_aa: CSARPTNGELFF; cdr3_nt: TGCAGTGCTAGACCGACGAACGGGGAGCTGTTTTTT
v_call: TRBV4-2; d_call: NA; j_call: TRBJ2-2; clone_size: few; cdr3_aa: CASSQSASTVNTGELFF; cdr3_nt: TGTGCCAGCAGCCAGTCAGCTTCGACTGTTAACACCGGGGAGCTGTTTTTT